This T cell receptor beta chain is drawn from a study of CD8+ T cells in alopecia areata. Background on the study: Treatment ran 6 to 18 months, with 6 months of follow-up afterward.

Study results and caveats: Shared TCR sequences were less clear between patients than in mice, possibly partly from HLA diversity.

Trimming left V 7 bases short and J 5 bases short, with 7 bases between. This CDR3 contains 10 residues. Germline CDR1 SGHDT, CDR2 YYEEEE. cDNA prepared by RNA extraction and subsequent reverse transcription served as the template for sequencing. Only in-frame clones appear in the TCRdb table, and some are missing; sequencing was by immunoSEQ multiplex PCR. The sample records 120,000 or so clones, more than 30% being singletons. A word on this clone: Its matching antigen is unknown.

Alopecia areata patients provided lesional scalp punch biopsies and peripheral blood. Cell sorting on a FACSAria was used to separate CD4+ and CD8+ T cells from the PBMCs. The source material was CD4+ T cells sorted from blood. The chain carries TRBV5-6 and TRBJ2-7; no reliable D call. This clonotype was obtained from a human donor with alopecia areata. The CDR3 nucleotides are TGTGCCAGCGGCCGACACGAGCAGTACTTC. It specifies CASGRHEQYF.